Below, 15 T cell receptor beta chains from the same sample are listed, as sequenced in a study of T cell changes during pregnancy in multiple sclerosis. Profiled with immunoSEQ multiplex PCR; TCRdb holds only in-frame clones, not every one. The sample yields 55,000 to 70,000 clones, around 92% seen once. The material was CD8+ T cells from peripheral blood mononuclear cells, obtained in the third trimester of pregnancy. These receptors were taken from a female donor in good health, enrolled as a control in a pregnancy study.

A remark on this clone: Sequence at one end of the junction differs from germline and may be a read error. The same CDR3 can be traced to other DNA sequences in this sample. This chain uses TRBV7-2 with TRBJ2-7; D is possibly TRBD2 (6 bases). The CDR3 loop spans 16 amino acids. The germline gives CDR1 SGHTA, CDR2 FQGNSA. CDR3 amino acids: CASSRAGGGKQDEQYF. The DNA of the CDR3 is TGTGCTAGCAGCAGGGCCGGGGGAGGTAAACAGGACGAGCAGTACTTC.

This sequence joins TRBV29-1 and TRBJ1-1; D may be TRBD1 (6 bases). Germline CDR1 reads SQVTM; CDR2 reads ANQGSEA. Trimming removed 4 bases from V and 1 base from J, with 10 bases in between. CDR3 size: 13 residues. CDR3 sequence (DNA): TGCAGCGTTGGCAGGGGAGAGAACACTGAAGCTTTCTTT. Translating gives CSVGRGENTEAFF.

V gene TRBV4-3 combines with J gene TRBJ1-2, with a weak D call TRBD1 (5 bases). Per germline, CDR1 LGHNA and CDR2 YSLEER. V was cut by 0 bases and J by 0 bases, with 14 bases left in between. The CDR3 covers 17 residues. The DNA of the CDR3 is TGCGCCAGCAGCCAAGAAGGAGACAGCCCAACTAACTATGGCTACACCTTC. Encoded protein: CASSQEGDSPTNYGYTF.

V gene TRBV7-2 combines with J gene TRBJ2-2, with a tentative D call TRBD2 (5 bases). The germline V gene encodes CDR1 SGHTA and CDR2 FQGNSA. The CDR3 contains 16 residues. V lost 4 bases and J 0 bases, leaving 12 bases between the germline ends. DNA for the CDR3: TGTGCCAGCAGCTCGGACCGGGGATCGAACACCGGGGAGCTGTTTTTT. Translating it yields CASSSDRGSNTGELFF.

V gene TRBV27 combines with J gene TRBJ2-1; 7 bases line up with TRBD1. J was trimmed by 6 bases and V by 5 bases; bases with no gene match: 10. Germline V lookup: CDR1 MNHEY, CDR2 SMNVEV (reference sequence). This CDR3 comprises 15 residues. CDR3 sequence reads: CASSETGAQANEQFF. In DNA form, the CDR3 reads TGTGCCAGCAGTGAAACAGGGGCCCAGGCCAATGAGCAGTTCTTC.

CDR3 bases: TGTGCCAGCACTCCAGGGGGCTCCTACGAGCAGTACTTC. Protein: CASTPGGSYEQYF. This chain joins TRBV27 and TRBJ2-7, with TRBD1 matching over 7 bases. In germline, CDR1 is MNHEY, CDR2 SMNVEV (reference sequence). J gave up 0 bases and V 7 bases, and 3 bases lay outside the gene matches. CDR3 length: 13 residues.

The chain is built from TRBV4-3 and TRBJ1-4; D is unclear. This CDR3 comprises 18 residues. CDR1 and CDR2 from the germline V gene are LGHNA and YSLEER. Trimming removed 0 bases at V and 4 bases at J, with 18 bases between. CDR3 sequence: CASSQDYPYSYYNEKLFF. The CDR3 DNA reads as TGCGCCAGCAGCCAAGATTACCCGTACTCTTATTATAATGAAAAACTGTTTTTT.

The V gene is TRBV5-6, the J gene TRBJ1-1; D perhaps matches TRBD1 (6 bases). This CDR3 region has 13 residues. The V end lost 6 bases, the J end lost 0 bases, and 9 bases lay between the germline ends. Germline CDR1 and CDR2: SGHDT and YYEEEE. DNA of the CDR3: TGTGCCAGCATCGACAGGTTGAACACTGAAGCTTTCTTT. It translates to CASIDRLNTEAFF.

The V and J genes are TRBV6-6 and TRBJ2-5, with a tentative D call TRBD2 (6 bases). The CDR3 sequence is 13 residues long. V was clipped by 2 bases and J by 5 bases, with 9 bases between them. Germline V gene lookup returns CDR1 MNHNY and CDR2 SVGAGI (reference sequence). The CDR3 spells CASSYGGQETQYF. The CDR3 region has the DNA TGTGCCAGCAGTTACGGAGGGCAGGAGACCCAGTACTTC.

J is TRBJ1-5 and V is TRBV27; D might be TRBD1 (6 bases). The germline V gene encodes CDR1 MNHEY and CDR2 SMNVEV (reference sequence). Trimming shortened V by 0 bases and J by 9 bases, and 12 bases separated the two germline ends. This CDR3 spans 14 amino acids. CDR3 protein: CASSLSGAASPQHF. The CDR3 nucleotides are TGTGCCAGCAGTTTATCGGGGGCGGCATCGCCCCAGCATTTT.

The chain links TRBV13 to TRBJ2-1, with 7 bases matching TRBD1. V shed 5 bases, J shed 3 bases, and the junction held 7 bases outside the gene matches. CDR3 length: 15 amino acids. Germline CDR1 is PRHDT and CDR2 is FYEKMQ (reference sequence). CDR3 DNA sequence: TGTGCCAGCAGCGAACTACAGGGGAACTACAATGAGCAGTTCTTC. Residues: CASSELQGNYNEQFF.

This CDR3 is CASSSSGTESYEQYF. CDR3 DNA sequence: TGTGCCAGCAGCTCTAGCGGGACGGAATCCTACGAGCAGTACTTC. The J gene is TRBJ2-7, the V gene TRBV7-9; TRBD2 matches 9 bases. Germline CDR1 reads SEHNR; CDR2 reads FQNEAQ (reference sequence). This CDR3 contains 15 residues. With 4 bases clipped from V and 1 base from J, the junction kept 5 bases outside the gene matches.

V usage is TRBV6-6 and J usage is TRBJ1-6; 9 positions agree with TRBD1. V gave up 2 bases and J gave up 7 bases; unmatched junction bases: 3. CDR1 MNHNY and CDR2 SVGAGI come from the germline V gene (reference sequence). The CDR3 extends over 15 amino acids. The CDR3 DNA sequence: TGTGCCAGCAGTTACGGACAGGGGTTAAATTCACCCCTCCACTTT. It yields the protein CASSYGQGLNSPLHF.

This chain joins TRBV14 and TRBJ1-1; maybe TRBD1 (5 bases). The CDR3 loop spans 22 amino acids. V dropped 0 bases and J dropped 2 bases, with 31 bases sitting between them. The germline gives CDR1 SGHDN, CDR2 FVKESK. CDR3 bases: TGTGCCAGCAGCCAAGAAGGTCGCCCCCGCCTCCAGGGTTTGAGAGCAAACACTGAAGCTTTCTTT. Translation gives CASSQEGRPRLQGLRANTEAFF.

V and J are TRBV29-1 and TRBJ2-2; 11 bases map to TRBD2. J gave up 1 base and V 6 bases, and 19 bases lay outside the gene matches. The CDR3 is made up of 20 amino acids. Germline V gene data show CDR1 as SQVTM and CDR2 as ANQGSEA. The CDR3 region has the DNA TGCAGCGTCTTGGGGCAGGGGCTTGGGCTAGCGGGGGGGAACACCGGGGAGCTGTTTTTT. It is translated as CSVLGQGLGLAGGNTGELFF.